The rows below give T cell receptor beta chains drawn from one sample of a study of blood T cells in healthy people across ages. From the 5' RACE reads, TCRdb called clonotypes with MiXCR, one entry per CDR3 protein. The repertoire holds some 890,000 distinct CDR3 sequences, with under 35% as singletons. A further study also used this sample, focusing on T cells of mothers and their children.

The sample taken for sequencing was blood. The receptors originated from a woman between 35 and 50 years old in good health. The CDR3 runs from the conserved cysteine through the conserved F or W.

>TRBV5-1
CASSLDQKNTEAFF
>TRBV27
CASSLSSRGEQYF
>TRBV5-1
CASRTGTGSSPLHF
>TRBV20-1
CSANRLAGGYEQYF
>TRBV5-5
CASSFVRDWANVLTF
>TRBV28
CASRLAGGHEQYF
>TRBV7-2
CASRRDRGMNTEAFF
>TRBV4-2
CASSQDRVYMNTEAFF
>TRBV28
CASRTGEGYTEAFF
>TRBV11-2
CASSPGTGVAKNIQYF
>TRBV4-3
CASSQDLQGLNEQYF
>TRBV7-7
CASSPGTSGAYEQYF
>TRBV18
CASSPGFRGTRGETQYF
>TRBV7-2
CASSTPSREGGYTF
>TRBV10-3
CAISDLGQENQPQHF
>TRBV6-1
CASSEGVLASGANVLTF
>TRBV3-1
CASSPGQGLNSGNTIYF
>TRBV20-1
CSAGGQGNQPQHF
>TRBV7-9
CASSPRGGAGTEAFF
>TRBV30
CATSGGGNTDTQYF
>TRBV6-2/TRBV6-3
CASTSRSNGYTF
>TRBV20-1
CSTRVPQESPYGYTF
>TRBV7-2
CASSYSRIQPQHF
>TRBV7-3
CASSLTPGGGSYGEQYF